The 2 T cell receptor beta chains presented below share a single source sample, sequenced in a study of T cells after yellow fever vaccination. TCRdb reprocessed the 5' RACE reads with MiXCR, giving one entry per CDR3 protein. Of about 150,000 distinct CDR3 sequences in the sample, 6.6% were seen once. The sequencing used CD4+ T cells sorted from PBMCs, collected 10 days after the yellow fever booster vaccination. These receptors came from a man aged 25 to 45 who received the YFV17D yellow fever vaccine.

This clonotype has a count of ten or more. The chain carries TRBV7-8 and TRBJ2-7; 7 bases fit TRBD2. V gave up 1 base and J gave up 2 bases; unmatched junction bases: 2. CDR1 SGHVS and CDR2 FQNEAQ come from the germline V gene. The CDR3 spans 14 residues. CDR3: CASSLERGAYEQYF. CDR3 nucleotide sequence: TGTGCCAGCAGCTTAGAACGGGGGGCCTACGAGCAGTACTTC.

The CDR3 DNA follows: TGTGCCAGCAGCGCCGGGGTCCCCTACGAGCAGTACTTC. Its protein is CASSAGVPYEQYF. The rearrangement links TRBV7-2 to TRBJ2-7; tentatively, D is TRBD2 (5 bases). Germline CDR1 SGHTA, CDR2 FQGNSA. The CDR3 is made up of 13 amino acids. Trimming took off 5 bases at V and 2 bases at J, with 10 bases between the two ends.